This entry features one T cell receptor beta chain sequence. The antigen this receptor binds is unknown. No quality values exist for individual bases; no much larger clone is one base distant. The CDR3 numbers 17 residues from cysteine through phenylalanine. The retained sequence is limited to the CDR3, 51 bases, with the frame set at the first base. The V end gives up 2 bases and the J end 3 bases, leaving 10 bases in the junction not matched to a gene. The germline V gene supplies CDR1 MGHDK and CDR2 SYGVNS. The donors were healthy, HIV-negative adults who had no recently reported acute infections or vaccinations. Every donor was a Caucasian adult living in Nashville, Tennessee, USA. CD4+ T cells were enriched through magnetic negative selection, after which naive cells were positively selected on CD45RA and the remaining negative fraction served as the memory subset. After blood collection by leukapheresis, PBMCs were isolated using Ficoll-Histopaque density gradient centrifugation and then cryopreserved in the vapor phase of liquid nitrogen. Analytical flow cytometry was used to check the purity and quantity of each magnetically sorted T cell population. From each sorted fraction, genomic DNA was isolated and quantified by UV absorbance on a Nanodrop 2000c.

Using the deep immunoSEQ assay, TCR CDR3 regions were amplified from genomic DNA by multiplex PCR. For each cell subset, the extracted genomic DNA was distributed evenly across all wells of several immunoSEQ 96-well plates, and each plate served as one replicate. For sorted subsets, approximately 200 ng of genomic DNA, equivalent to roughly 30,000 T cell genomes, went into each replicate PCR. Purified libraries were quantified with a Qubit 3.0 fluorometer, sized on a Bioanalyzer 2100, and re-quantified with the KAPA Library Quantification kit. Every immunoSEQ 96-well plate was sequenced on a separate single-read 150-cycle Illumina NextSeq 550 flow cell. As for the original processing: Because the immunoSEQ output held only junctional sequences and lacked quality scores, the filtering could not match the filtering applied to full-length reads. Sequences were annotated with PyIR, a Python wrapper for IgBLAST v1.9, using IMGT germline references to assign V/J genes and CDR3. Any read was removed if the V/J assignment was weak (E-value above 1e-6), the CDR3 was missing, or the read contained stop codons, out-of-frame junctions, or ambiguous translated residues. V3J clonotypes were defined by identical inferred V gene, J gene, and CDR3 amino acid sequence. To compute the percentage overlap between repertoires, the number of shared unique clonotypes was divided by the size of the smaller repertoire. Three approaches were used to assess repertoire richness: RTK rarefaction, the Chao1 estimator, and Recon v2.1 estimates of unobserved clonotypes. Generation probabilities for all TCRbeta clonotypes obtained by the gDNA method from four donors were computed using OLGA. The clones in this table, taken by TCRdb from immuneACCESS, are in-frame only. Not every clone is retained; where verified, under half of the shortfall comes from an unresolved V gene, and the cause of the rest is unknown. Clonal size and the V and J genes are those of that table, whereas D and trimming came from the DNA. Across this sample there are 1.4 million or so clones, with approximately 98.5% seen only once. Approximately 0.4% of the sample lies in the top ten.

This sample was included in a study of shared clonotypes between healthy human individuals (dated by TCRdb to between 2020 and 2021). With regard to the full study: The cohort comprised two women and a few men aged 18 to 49 years. For each donor, three plates each were used for CD4 naive and CD4 memory, two plates were used for CD8 naive, and one plate was used for CD8 memory. The study deeply sequenced blood TCR repertoires of several healthy adults to estimate repertoire size and the extent of clonotype sharing between individuals. Different laboratories and diverse techniques were used to prepare libraries and sequence TCR repertoires, to increase sequencing depth and limit assay-specific biases. Per donor, leukapheresis produced somewhere between about 0.8 and 9.5 billion PBMCs. Beyond this particular receptor, the publication reports: Because the study included a small number of donors, the genetic and exposure-history diversity represented was limited. Compared with non-shared clonotypes, clonotypes shared by all four sorted-subset donors had higher generation probabilities. Pairwise subsampling led to the expectation that sequencing depth would affect the degree of clonotype sharing among donors. Sampling was limited to blood, and TCR repertoires in tissue likely differ from TCR repertoires in blood. Incomplete sequencing was indicated by rarefaction of sorted-subset datasets, despite the large sequencing depth. Around 5% of naive CD4, roughly 3.5% of naive CD8, approximately 2% of memory CD4, and 0.4% of memory CD8 clonotypes were shared across several donors. Naive subsets generally had larger estimated clonotype richness than memory subsets did.

This receptor was taken from a man aged 25 to 45 in good health. The chain is made from TRBV25-1 and TRBJ2-7; 10 bases in between match TRBD2. Sequenced input: naive CD4+ T cells sorted from blood. The cell subset or site label, as the study defines it: CD45RA+ positively selected. This receptor has the CDR3 CASSEGLAGGFCYEQYF. The bases are TGTGCCAGCAGTGAAGGTTTAGCGGGAGGTTTCTGCTACGAGCAGTACTTC.